The T cell receptor (beta chain) under discussion was sequenced for a study of cytomegalovirus exposure and HLA in healthy donors (dated by TCRdb to between 2016 and 2019). Turning to the overall study: An earlier analysis of approximately 590 of the donors reported roughly 270 Gb of sequence data and roughly 110 million unique TCR beta sequences from 150 million to 200 million T cells. An early release covering roughly 640 HLA-typed donors comprised roughly 300 gigabases of sequencing data and tens of millions of unique TCR sequences. Among the roughly 390 genotyped donors, about 85% belonged to the genetic ancestry cluster associated with self-reported Caucasian donors. The study aimed to test whether cataloging public T cell receptors could reveal signatures of past pathogen exposure. The study used immunosequencing to profile the T cell repertoires of 666 subjects and linked those repertoires to cytomegalovirus serostatus. A separate validation cohort of roughly 130 different subjects was used in addition to the 666-subject first cohort. To predict cytomegalovirus infection status, the study brought together high-throughput TCR immunosequencing, statistical association of individual TCRs with disease status, and machine learning. A later analysis re-examined previously published TCR beta repertoires from about 670 donors and added high-resolution HLA genotyping to investigate patterns of TCR occurrence. The later analysis used no new phenotypic data to find candidate immune exposures, relying instead on TCR beta sequences and their occurrence across donors. An earlier analysis of roughly 600 of the donors used high-throughput TCR beta sequencing to judge whether each TCR beta V gene segment behaved as functional or pseudogenic. Alongside the repertoire data, information on donor age, sex, ethnicity and CMV serostatus was compiled. Genome-wide SNP genotypes for about 65% of the 666 donors were used in a later genetic analysis, which treated that subset as a discovery cohort. Every repertoire in the discovery cohort had been generated on one and the same sequencing platform. HLA typing included class I and class II loci at four-digit resolution. Typing coverage differed by locus: A, B, C, DRB1 and DQB1 were typed in roughly 620-630 donors, DQA1 in roughly 500, DPA1 in 606, and DPB1 in 400 to 490. About 5 DR-DQ haplotypes were handled as single units for association and clustering, since linkage in the cohort was strong. Among roughly 400 genotyped donors of the cohort, an average of around 240,000 unique TCR beta nucleotide sequences was sequenced per donor, of which 15% to 20% were non-productive.

Library generation was performed with the immunoSEQ multiplex PCR assay. For the multiplex PCR, a mixture combining 60 forward primers for TCR Vbeta segments and 13 reverse primers for TCR Jbeta segments was used. A multiplex PCR assay on genomic DNA amplified the CDR3 region of rearranged TCR beta genes. Amplified TCR beta libraries were sequenced as 87-base-pair reads on the Illumina HiSeq System. Turning to the authors' computational methods: A later analysis counted some 74 million unique TCR beta chains across the 640 or so repertoires, and some 11 million of these chains were shared by at least two donors. Raw reads were error-corrected and collapsed into unique sequences by a nearest-neighbor algorithm in which closely related sequences were merged to remove PCR and sequencing errors. CDR3 sequences were aligned to IMGT reference sequences to assign V, D and J gene segments. For a sequence to be retained, at least a six-nucleotide match to both a V gene segment and a J gene segment was required. A rearrangement counted as productive if the CDR3 had no stop codons and remained in frame with V and J, and every other rearrangement counted as non-productive. CDR3 was defined according to IMGT convention as the region running from the second conserved V-encoded cysteine to the conserved J-encoded phenylalanine. Sequences without an unambiguous match to a single V gene segment were excluded from the earlier analysis of approximately 600 of the donors. An earlier analysis of about 590 of the donors classified V segments as functional when productive rearrangements were above 56.7% and as segregating when the standard deviation between donors was above 5%. A statistical classification framework was developed to diagnose cytomegalovirus status using the catalog of TCR beta chain sequences. A later analysis assigned V and J genes by comparing TCR nucleotide sequences with IMGT/GENE-DB human TR gene sequences. The TCRdist pipeline was used in a later analysis to assign CDR3 sequences and most-parsimonious VDJ recombination scenarios. A later analysis defined each TCR beta chain by its CDR3 amino acid sequence plus V-gene family, and excluded reads lacking a unique V-gene family. In a later analysis, 550 to 650 highly shared, low-generation-probability nucleotide sequences were removed to address suspected cross-contamination and a sequencing artifact. A later analysis calculated a clonal expansion index for each public chain from normalized within-repertoire ranks of inferred template counts. Generation probabilities in a later analysis came from a VDJ recombination model fitted to out-of-frame rearrangements, and those results were checked against IGoR. Hypergeometric tests were used in a later analysis to score TCR-TCR, TCR-HLA and TCR-CMV co-occurrence, with a repertoire-size bias correction applied to the TCR pairs. To estimate false discovery rates, a later analysis permuted the HLA or CMV assignments 20 times. In a later analysis, co-occurring TCRs were grouped using DBSCAN, with TCRdist sequence similarity added in when clustering inside HLA-allele-positive subsets. For co-occurrence clustering, repertoires with fewer than 30,000 or more than 120,000 public chains were excluded, along with a handful of repertoires with anomalous nucleotide sharing. Imported from immuneACCESS, the table was reduced by TCRdb to in-frame sequences with V and J called. These copies leave out some clones; in studies compared against another copy, an unresolved V gene accounts for under half, and the cause of the remainder is not known. From that table come the V and J calls and clone size; the DNA was used to work out D and trimming. The sample table lists approximately 190,000 clones, 75% to 85% of them with a count of one. Around 0.8% of the sample belongs to the ten largest clones.

The cohort consisted of approximately 690 healthy bone marrow donors. All cohort members were sampled while nominally healthy, although unrecorded immune exposures were likely present. The donor was CMV seronegative and was included in the group of several hundred seronegative cohort members. Every donor gave a peripheral blood sample, and the peripheral blood mononuclear cells from that sample were used for TCR beta sequencing. Genomic DNA extraction from the blood cell samples was performed with the Qiagen DNeasy Blood Extraction Kit. This clone was detected a few times. The antigen it binds to is not known. No much larger clonotype is one base removed from it; base qualities were not supplied. The CDR1 and CDR2 encoded by the germline V gene are SGHDT and YYEEEE. Measured from the cysteine to the phenylalanine, the CDR3 is 14 residues long. The read is trimmed to its CDR3 DNA, 42 bases read in frame from base 1. Trimming accounts for 4 bases at V and 5 bases at J, while the number of junction bases matched to no gene is 4.

Results the study describes overall, beyond this receptor: Linkage disequilibrium might explain the correlated functional status among segregating V segments, but an unknown experimental factor could not be excluded. Strong co-occurrence of HLA alleles, especially DR and DQ, made assigning TCR associations to individual alleles difficult. HLA typing was unavailable for some donors at each locus, so association tests used only the typed subset. Some IMGT-functional V segments, including TRBV6-2 and TRBV6-3, could not be distinguished by the 87-base-pair reads and were therefore excluded. Presence/absence analyses assumed roughly uniform sequencing depth across donors, an assumption that may not hold. Most CMV-associated TCR beta chains appeared to be HLA-restricted in a later analysis, and the HLA associations seemed to be driven largely by CMV exposure. In an earlier analysis of some 540 of the donors, most TCR beta V segments appeared in productive rearrangements about 87% or about 30% of the time, broadly matching IMGT annotations. V-gene and J-gene trimming of TCR beta chains was associated with a missense DCLRE1C variant in a later genetic analysis, and the association was replicated in an independent cohort. According to a later analysis, TCR association rates differed among HLA loci, with DRB1 alleles showing the most associated TCRs and HLA-C alleles showing the fewest. The sequencing pipeline was judged likely to have produced a cluster of highly shared sequence variants as a technical artifact. A later genetic analysis reported fewer N-insertions in productive TCRs among donors in an Asian-associated ancestry cluster than the 666-donor mean. A further reported finding was that TCR beta sequences accurately predicted the HLA-A and HLA-B alleles for most subjects in the first cohort. This cohort had only TCR beta chains sequenced, and the lack of alpha or paired-chain data limited which features could be detected. According to a later analysis, parvovirus B19, influenza, CMV and Epstein-Barr virus appeared linked to several top co-occurrence clusters. The earlier analysis of some 560 of the donors excluded 15 to 20 rarely observed V segments, including chromosome 9 orphons, because counts were too low. While some public TCRs were present in many individuals, most TCR sequences turned up only very rarely across donors. The classifier was reported to diagnose cytomegalovirus status with high specificity and sensitivity in both the original cohort and the validation cohort. In vitro tests confirmed that a few of the cytomegalovirus-associated TCR beta chains recognize cytomegalovirus antigens. In a later analysis, HLA-associated TCR beta chains showed more clonal expansion and lower generation probabilities than non-associated chains that were equally common. It was suggested by the authors that the approach could potentially be generalized to other disease states and immunological phenotypes. A total of 150 or so TCR beta chains were listed by the study as associated with cytomegalovirus. CMV serostatus was the only immune exposure information available for the cohort. A later analysis associated roughly 17,000 TCR beta sequences with specific HLA alleles at a false discovery rate of 0.05.

The clonotype was recovered from a woman aged 18-30 years in good health and CMV-seronegative. The chain is assembled from TRBV5-6 and TRBJ1-4, with 8 middle bases fitting TRBD1. What was sequenced was PBMCs. The nucleotide sequence is given as TGTGCCAGCAGCGCGGACAGGGAGAATGAAAAACTGTTTTTT. It encodes CASSADRENEKLFF.